Each of the 11 T cell receptor beta chains below was sequenced from the same sample in a study of T cells in Graves' hyperthyroidism and ophthalmopathy. Amplification of TCR beta CDR3 regions used RNA as the template. Primed by the HTBI set, a first-round RT-PCR was run on the TCR CDR3. TCRdb re-analysed the multiplex PCR reads in MiXCR, keeping a single row per CDR3 protein. This sample yields approximately 640,000 distinct CDR3 sequences, of which 15% to 20% are seen a single time; roughly a sixth belongs to the top ten. Material for sequencing was blood. These receptors originate from a man aged 50 to 60 with Graves' hyperthyroidism.

This clonotype came up many times. The chain has TRBV12-3 or TRBV12-4 and TRBJ1-1; the D gene is possibly TRBD1 (5 bases). Deletions cut 6 bases from V and 2 bases from J, with 10 bases between. The CDR3 is 13 residues long. The CDR3 sequence: CASRQQGNTEAFF. CDR3 nucleotides: TGTGCCAGCAGACAGCAGGGAAACACTGAAGCTTTCTTT.

This clonotype occurred a few times. The rearrangement uses TRBV30 and TRBJ1-5; 8 nucleotides align to TRBD1. The germline V gene encodes CDR1 GTSNPN and CDR2 SVGIG (reference sequence). This CDR3 spans 15 amino acids. The ends lost 3 bases at V and 3 bases at J; junction bases unmatched: 7. CDR3 residues: CAWRDDRGINQPQHF. The CDR3 DNA sequence: TGTGCCTGGAGAGATGACAGGGGAATCAATCAGCCCCAGCATTTT. Full variable domain (rest looked up from reference TRBV30 and TRBJ1-5): SQTIHQWPATLVQPVGSPLSLECTVEGTSNPNLYWYRQAAGRGLQLLFYSVGIGQISSEVPQNLSASRPQDRQFILSSKKLLLSDSGFYLCAWRDDRGINQPQHFGDGTRLSIL.

This clonotype has more than one count but fewer than ten. This rearrangement joins TRBV28 to TRBJ2-7; no definite D call. The germline gives CDR1 MDHEN, CDR2 SYDVKM. The CDR3 is made up of 12 amino acids. Trimming cost V 6 bases and J 6 bases, with 12 bases left between them. The CDR3 DNA follows: TGTGCCAGCAGAAAAGATAAGCGCGAGCAGTACTTC. Its translation: CASRKDKREQYF. The entire variable domain, with the rest obtained from reference TRBV28 and TRBJ2-7, is as follows: DVKVTQSSRYLVKRTGEKVFLECVQDMDHENMFWYRQDPGLGLRLIYFSYDVKMKEKGDIPEGYSVSREKKERFSLILESASTNQTSMYLCASRKDKREQYFGPGTRLTVT.

The table lists this clonotype with many counts. The junction differs from germline at one of its ends, possibly a read error. This sequence joins TRBV7-8 and TRBJ2-7, with 10 bases lining up with TRBD2. This CDR3 is 14 amino acids long. Germline CDR1 and CDR2: SGHVS and FQNEAQ. The CDR3: CASSLAGVAYEQYF. In DNA form, the CDR3 reads TGTGCCAGCAGCCTAGCGGGAGTAGCGTACGAGCAGTACTTC.

This clonotype was seen once. A read error may be the cause here, since a much bigger clone is one base away. This chain uses TRBV5-1 with TRBJ2-7, with D perhaps assigned TRBD1 or TRBD2 (5 bases each). Germline V gene data show CDR1 as SGHRS and CDR2 as YFSETQ. This CDR3 contains 15 residues. Trimming left V 4 bases short and J 5 bases short, with 19 bases between. The CDR3 DNA is TGCGCCAGCAGCCCGCTCGGGGCCTCACGCCACGAGCAGTACTTC. It yields the protein CASSPLGASRHEQYF.

At least ten counts were recorded for this clonotype. The chain recombines TRBV10-2 with TRBJ2-1, with 10 nucleotides matching TRBD2. The germline CDR1 and CDR2 sequences are WSHSY and SAAADI. The J segment lost 6 bases and the V segment lost 3 bases, leaving 5 bases of the junction unmatched. There are 15 residues in the CDR3. This chain's CDR3 is CASSDAVAGGNEQFF. CDR3 nucleotide sequence: TGCGCCAGCAGTGATGCGGTAGCGGGAGGCAATGAGCAGTTCTTC.

At least ten counts were recorded for this clonotype. The genes are TRBV7-3 and TRBJ1-2, with 9 positions matching TRBD1. CDR3 length equals 17 residues. The trim removed 0 bases at V and 6 bases at J, leaving 11 bases unmatched. Germline CDR1 and CDR2: SGHTA and FQGTGA. CDR3 DNA: TGTGCCAGCAGCTTAACCGGTGGGACAGGGATTTTTCATGGCTACACCTTC. Amino acids: CASSLTGGTGIFHGYTF.

This clonotype occurred many times. The gene calls are TRBV30 and TRBJ1-4; D possibly corresponds to TRBD1 (6 bases). CDR1 is GTSNPN and CDR2 is SVGIG in the germline V gene (reference sequence). The CDR3 totals 16 residues. Between the trimmed V and J ends, which lost 0 bases and 2 bases, there was a span of 13 bases. CDR3 DNA sequence: TGTGCCTGGAGTGTTCGGCAGGGGCTTACTAATGAAAAACTGTTTTTT. It codes for CAWSVRQGLTNEKLFF.

This clonotype was detected many times. V is TRBV20-1 and J is TRBJ2-1, with 8 bases matching TRBD2. This CDR3 has 14 residues. The germline V gene encodes CDR1 DFQATT and CDR2 SNEGSKA (reference sequence). V lost 0 bases and J lost 8; bases outside the gene matches: 6. The CDR3 DNA reads TGCAGTGCTAGAGACCCGACTAGCGATGATGAGCAGTTCTTC. This codes for CSARDPTSDDEQFF.

This clonotype was found many times. The genes are TRBV7-9 and TRBJ2-7; D possibly uses TRBD1 or TRBD2 (5 bases each). There are 14 residues in the CDR3. Germline V gene lookup returns CDR1 SEHNR and CDR2 FQNEAQ (reference sequence). The V end lost 1 base, the J end lost 2 bases, and 9 bases lay between the germline ends. This CDR3 reads CASSLGGTAYEQYF. CDR3 nucleotides: TGTGCCAGCAGCTTAGGTGGGACGGCCTACGAGCAGTACTTC.

This clonotype came up many times. The CDR3 region is CASSSVEGAAWNTEAFF. CDR3 DNA sequence: TGTGCCAGCAGTTCCGTGGAGGGGGCGGCTTGGAACACTGAAGCTTTCTTT. This chain links TRBV27 with TRBJ1-1; the match to TRBD1 covers 7 bases. This CDR3 comprises 17 residues. The trim removed 4 bases at V and 1 base at J, leaving 12 bases unmatched. Germline CDR1 and CDR2: MNHEY and SMNVEV (reference sequence).